These 18 T cell receptor beta chains were sequenced from one sample in a study of blood T cell repertoires in COVID-19. Clones were sequenced by immunoSEQ multiplex PCR, and TCRdb holds only the in-frame ones, with some missing. The sample yields approximately 260,000 clones, around nine tenths seen once. Sequencing was done on a sample of peripheral blood. Receptor source: a woman in her seventies with COVID-19, enrolled during active disease.

The chain carries TRBV12-3 or TRBV12-4 and TRBJ1-1; maybe TRBD1 (5 bases). V was clipped by 3 bases and J by 5 bases, with 10 bases between them. This CDR3 is 13 amino acids long. Written as DNA, the CDR3 is TGTGCCAGCAGTTTCGGGGGGTGGACTGAAGCTTTCTTT. It specifies CASSFGGWTEAFF.

The V call is TRBV30, the J call TRBJ1-1, with a possible D match to TRBD1 (5 bases). There are 14 residues in the CDR3. In germline, CDR1 is GTSNPN, CDR2 SVGIG (reference sequence). V was trimmed by 3 bases and J by 5 bases, leaving 16 bases between them. The CDR3 region has the DNA TGTGCCTGGAGACCACCGGGCGGGGGAACTGAAGCTTTCTTT. As protein: CAWRPPGGGTEAFF.

V usage is TRBV5-6 and J usage is TRBJ1-2; 12 bases are shared with TRBD1. The V gene's germline CDR1 is SGHDT and CDR2 YYEEEE. Trimming cost V 2 bases and J 2 bases; bases outside gene matches: 4. The CDR3 runs 16 residues. CDR3 loop: CASSFGTGGSNYGYTF. Here the CDR3 DNA reads TGTGCCAGCAGCTTCGGGACAGGGGGCTCGAACTATGGCTACACCTTC.

V is TRBV24-1 and J is TRBJ2-7, with D possibly TRBD1 on 6 matching bases. The CDR3 length is 13 residues. Deletions cut 7 bases from V and 3 bases from J, with 12 bases between. In germline, CDR1 is KGHDR, CDR2 SFDVKD. The CDR3: CATSQGQLYEQYF. The CDR3 DNA reads as TGTGCCACCAGCCAAGGACAGCTCTACGAGCAGTACTTC.

The V and J genes are TRBV30 and TRBJ1-5, with 7 positions matching TRBD1. There are 14 residues in the CDR3. V gave up 1 base and J gave up 6 bases; unmatched junction bases: 6. Germline V lookup: CDR1 GTSNPN, CDR2 SVGIG (reference sequence). CDR3 amino acids: CAWSARGFGQPQHF. DNA of the CDR3: TGTGCCTGGAGTGCCAGGGGGTTTGGTCAGCCCCAGCATTTT.

The V and J genes are TRBV4-1 and TRBJ1-5, with no clear D. There are 16 residues in the CDR3. The ends were cut back, 0 bases at V and 5 bases at J, with 14 bases in the middle. Germline V gene lookup returns CDR1 MGHRA and CDR2 YSYEKL. The CDR3 sequence: CASSQDTWAVDQPQHF. In nucleotides, the CDR3 is TGCGCCAGCAGCCAAGATACTTGGGCCGTAGATCAGCCCCAGCATTTT.

V gene TRBV11-2 combines with J gene TRBJ2-3; weak D call: TRBD1 (6 bases). Germline assignment: CDR1 SGHAT and CDR2 FQNNGV. Between the trimmed V and J ends, which lost 0 bases and 4 bases, there was a span of 11 bases. This CDR3 has 15 amino acids. CDR3 DNA sequence: TGTGCCAGCAGCTTAGATGGAACAGGGCCAGATACGCAGTATTTT. Protein: CASSLDGTGPDTQYF.

This chain joins TRBV6-5 and TRBJ2-2; perhaps TRBD2 as D (5 bases). Germline CDR1 and CDR2: MNHEY and SVGAGI. With 6 bases removed from V and 2 bases from J, the gap between germline ends came to 10 bases. The CDR3 contains 14 residues. In nucleotides, the CDR3 is TGTGCCAGCAGCCGGACTCGAAACACCGGGGAGCTGTTTTTT. It yields the protein CASSRTRNTGELFF.

The chain recombines TRBV14 with TRBJ2-7; 8 bases align to TRBD2. After removal of 4 bases from V and 7 bases from J, the junction contained 15 bases not matched to a gene. The CDR3 has 16 amino acids. The V gene's germline CDR1 is SGHDN and CDR2 FVKESK. The CDR3 DNA reads TGTGCCAGCAGCCCGTCATGGCGGGAGGCCCGGCGGGAGCAGTACTTC. Its translation is CASSPSWREARREQYF. Supplemented by reference TRBV14 and TRBJ2-7, the full variable domain reads EAGVTQFPSHSVIEKGQTVTLRCDPISGHDNLYWYRRVMGKEIKFLLHFVKESKQDESGMPNNRFLAERTGGTYSTLKVQPAELEDSGVYFCASSPSWREARREQYFGPGTRLTVT.

This rearrangement joins TRBV19 to TRBJ1-1; unclear D gene. Trimming removed 2 bases from V and 6 bases from J, with 10 bases in between. The CDR3 runs 13 residues. Germline assignment: CDR1 LNHDA and CDR2 SQIVND (reference sequence). The CDR3 sequence: CASSIRQRSEAFF. DNA of the CDR3: TGTGCCAGTAGTATACGGCAGAGGTCTGAAGCTTTCTTT.

The chain has TRBV30 and TRBJ1-1, with TRBD1 as a possible D gene (5 bases). In germline, CDR1 is GTSNPN, CDR2 SVGIG (reference sequence). The CDR3 length is 13 residues. Trimming stripped 0 bases from V and 8 bases from J, with 13 bases between. The CDR3 region is CAWSVLGAGEAFF. CDR3 coding DNA: TGTGCCTGGAGTGTACTTGGGGCAGGCGAAGCTTTCTTT.

V gene TRBV7-3 combines with J gene TRBJ1-2, with a tentative D call TRBD1 (6 bases). Trimming took 2 bases from V and 8 from J, leaving 18 bases between them. Germline V CDR1 and CDR2: SGHTA, FQGTGA. CDR3 length: 15 residues. The DNA of the CDR3 is TGTGCCAGCAGCTTACCAGGGGCCGACTCGCGGGGCTACACCTTC. Translated: CASSLPGADSRGYTF.

The chain carries TRBV5-4 and TRBJ1-4, with TRBD1 matching over 9 bases. Germline loops: CDR1 SGHNT, CDR2 YYREEE (reference sequence). The CDR3 covers 17 residues. V was pared by 5 bases and J by 2 bases, with 10 bases of the junction left unmatched. CDR3 region: CASSPRQGGSTNEKLFF. Written as DNA, the CDR3 is TGTGCCAGCAGTCCTCGACAGGGGGGCTCGACTAATGAAAAACTGTTTTTT.

The chain uses TRBV5-1 and TRBJ2-5; TRBD1 matches 9 bases. The CDR3 is 15 residues long. Germline V lookup: CDR1 SGHRS, CDR2 YFSETQ. Losses at the gene ends were 4 bases for V and 4 bases for J; bases not matched to a gene: 8. The CDR3 protein is CASSQDRGMGETQYF. In DNA, the CDR3 is TGCGCCAGCAGCCAGGACAGGGGTATGGGAGAGACCCAGTACTTC.

The count of this clone is one. V is TRBV4-3 and J is TRBJ1-1; 7 bases map to TRBD1. Germline V gene data show CDR1 as LGHNA and CDR2 as YSLEER. With 5 bases clipped from V and 3 bases from J, the junction kept 6 bases outside the gene matches. This CDR3 region has 14 residues. Written as DNA, the CDR3 is TGCGCCAGCAGCAAACAGGGGCGCCACACTGAAGCTTTCTTT. Encoded protein: CASSKQGRHTEAFF.

The V and J genes are TRBV10-3 and TRBJ1-1; D is unclear. This CDR3 region has 13 residues. Germline V gene sequence: CDR1 ENHRY, CDR2 SYGVKD. Trimming cost V 8 bases and J 4 bases, with 14 bases left between them. The CDR3 DNA sequence: TGTGCCATCGCCGAGGGATCGGGCACTGAAGCTTTCTTT. Translation: CAIAEGSGTEAFF.

The CDR3: CASSVVQGSYNEQFF. DNA of the CDR3: TGTGCCAGCAGCGTAGTCCAGGGATCCTACAATGAGCAGTTCTTC. V gene TRBV9 combines with J gene TRBJ2-1; tentative D call: TRBD1 (5 bases). Trimming cost V 0 bases and J 1 base, with 8 bases left between them. The CDR3 spans 15 residues. The germline CDR1 and CDR2 sequences are SGDLS and YYNGEE.

The V gene is TRBV7-9, the J gene TRBJ2-7; the D is unclear. V was shortened by 4 bases and J by 5 bases, with 9 bases between the two germline ends. The V gene's germline CDR1 is SEHNR and CDR2 FQNEAQ (reference sequence). The CDR3 length is 12 residues. The CDR3 DNA reads TGTGCCAGCAGCTACCCGCAGGACGAGCAGTACTTC. It codes for CASSYPQDEQYF.